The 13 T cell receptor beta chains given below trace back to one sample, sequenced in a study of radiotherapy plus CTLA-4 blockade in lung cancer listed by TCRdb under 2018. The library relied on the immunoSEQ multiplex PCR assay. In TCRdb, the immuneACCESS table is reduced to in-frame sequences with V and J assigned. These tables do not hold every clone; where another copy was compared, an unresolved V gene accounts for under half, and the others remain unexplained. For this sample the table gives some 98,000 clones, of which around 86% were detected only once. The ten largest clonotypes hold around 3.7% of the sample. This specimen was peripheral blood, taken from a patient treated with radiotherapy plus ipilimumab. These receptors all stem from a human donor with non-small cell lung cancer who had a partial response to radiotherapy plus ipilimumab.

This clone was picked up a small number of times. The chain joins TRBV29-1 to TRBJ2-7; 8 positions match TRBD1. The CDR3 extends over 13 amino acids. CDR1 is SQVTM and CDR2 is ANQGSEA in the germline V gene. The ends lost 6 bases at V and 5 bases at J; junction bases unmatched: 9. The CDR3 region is CSVASSGGDEQYF. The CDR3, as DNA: TGCAGCGTCGCGTCCTCAGGGGGCGACGAGCAGTACTTC.

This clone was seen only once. For the CDR3, the DNA is TGCGCCAGCAGCCAAGGGGGCCACCAATTCTACGAGCAGTACTTC. Its translation: CASSQGGHQFYEQYF. The chain combines TRBV4-1 with TRBJ2-7; perhaps TRBD1 as D (5 bases). Germline loops: CDR1 MGHRA, CDR2 YSYEKL. With 1 base removed from V and 3 bases from J, the gap between germline ends came to 13 bases. The CDR3 extends over 15 amino acids.

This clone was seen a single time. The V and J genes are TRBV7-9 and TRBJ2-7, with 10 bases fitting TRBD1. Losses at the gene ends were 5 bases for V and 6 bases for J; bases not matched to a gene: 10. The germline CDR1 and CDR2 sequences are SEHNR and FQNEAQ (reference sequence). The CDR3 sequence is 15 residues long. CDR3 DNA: TGTGCCAGCAGCCCGGGACAGGGGTTTCTACCCGAGCAGTACTTC. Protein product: CASSPGQGFLPEQYF.

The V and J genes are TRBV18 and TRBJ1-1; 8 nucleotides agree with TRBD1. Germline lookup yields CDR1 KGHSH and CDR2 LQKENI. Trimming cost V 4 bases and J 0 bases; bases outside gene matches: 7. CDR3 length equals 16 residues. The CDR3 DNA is TGTGCCAGCTCACTAGACAGGGGCCCATTGAACACTGAAGCTTTCTTT. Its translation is CASSLDRGPLNTEAFF.

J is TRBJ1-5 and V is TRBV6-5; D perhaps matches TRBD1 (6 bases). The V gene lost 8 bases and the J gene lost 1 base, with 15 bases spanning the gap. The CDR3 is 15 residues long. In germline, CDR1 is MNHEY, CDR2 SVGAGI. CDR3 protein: CASARGGGSNQPQHF. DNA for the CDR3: TGTGCCAGCGCCCGAGGGGGGGGAAGCAATCAGCCCCAGCATTTT.

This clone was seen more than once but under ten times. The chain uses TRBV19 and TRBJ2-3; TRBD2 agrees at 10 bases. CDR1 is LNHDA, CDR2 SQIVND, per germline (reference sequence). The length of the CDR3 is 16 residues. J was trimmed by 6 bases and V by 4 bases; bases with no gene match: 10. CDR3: CASSRGLAGAIDTQYF. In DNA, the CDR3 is TGTGCCAGTAGTAGGGGGCTAGCGGGGGCAATTGATACGCAGTATTTT.

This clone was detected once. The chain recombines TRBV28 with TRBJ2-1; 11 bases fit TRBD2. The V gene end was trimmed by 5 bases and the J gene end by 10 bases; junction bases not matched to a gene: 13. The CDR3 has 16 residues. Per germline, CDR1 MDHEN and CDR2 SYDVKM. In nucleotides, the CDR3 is TGTGCCAGCAGTGTCCCCTTAGCGGGAGGGCCAGAAGAGCAGTTCTTC. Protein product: CASSVPLAGGPEEQFF.

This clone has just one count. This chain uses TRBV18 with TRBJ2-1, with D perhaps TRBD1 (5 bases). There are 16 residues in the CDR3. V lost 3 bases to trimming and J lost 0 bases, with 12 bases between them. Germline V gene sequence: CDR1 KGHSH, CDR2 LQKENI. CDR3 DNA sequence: TGTGCCAGCTCACCCCCCCAGGGAAGCTCCTACAATGAGCAGTTCTTC. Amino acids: CASSPPQGSSYNEQFF. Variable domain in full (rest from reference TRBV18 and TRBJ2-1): NAGVMQNPRHLVRRRGQEARLRCSPMKGHSHVYWYRQLPEEGLKFMVYLQKENIIDESGMPKERFSAEFPKEGPSILRIQQVVRGDSAAYFCASSPPQGSSYNEQFFGPGTRLTVL.

In DNA, the CDR3 is TGTGCCAGCACCCTAACTAGCGGGAGAAACAATGAGCAGTTCTTC. It yields the protein CASTLTSGRNNEQFF. The chain combines TRBV9 with TRBJ2-1; TRBD2 matches at 11 bases. Per germline, CDR1 SGDLS and CDR2 YYNGEE. The CDR3 runs to 15 residues. Losses at the gene ends were 6 bases for V and 5 bases for J; bases not matched to a gene: 7.

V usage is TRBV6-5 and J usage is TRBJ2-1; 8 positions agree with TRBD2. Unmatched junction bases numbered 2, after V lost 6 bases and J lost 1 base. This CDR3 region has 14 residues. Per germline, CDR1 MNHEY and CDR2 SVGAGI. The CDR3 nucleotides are TGTGCCAGCAGCGGCGGGGGGTCCTACAATGAGCAGTTCTTC. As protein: CASSGGGSYNEQFF.

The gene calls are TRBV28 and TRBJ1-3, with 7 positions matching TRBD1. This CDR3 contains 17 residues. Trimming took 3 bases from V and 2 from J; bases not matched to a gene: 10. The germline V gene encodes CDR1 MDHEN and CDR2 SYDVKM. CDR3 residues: CASSLTRGVGAGNTIYF. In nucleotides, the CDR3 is TGTGCCAGCAGTTTGACCAGGGGGGTGGGGGCTGGAAACACCATATATTTT.

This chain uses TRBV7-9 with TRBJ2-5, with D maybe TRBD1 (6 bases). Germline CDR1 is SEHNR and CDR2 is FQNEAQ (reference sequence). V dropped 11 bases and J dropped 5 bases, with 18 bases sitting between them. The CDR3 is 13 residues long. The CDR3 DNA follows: TGTGCCGGAGACCAGGGGATCGGGGAGACCCAGTACTTC. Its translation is CAGDQGIGETQYF. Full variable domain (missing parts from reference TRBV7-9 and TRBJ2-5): DTGVSQNPRHKITKRGQNVTFRCDPISEHNRLYWYRQTLGQGPEFLTYFQNEAQLEKSRLLSDRFSAERPKGSFSTLEIQRTEQGDSAMYLCAGDQGIGETQYFGPGTRLLVL.

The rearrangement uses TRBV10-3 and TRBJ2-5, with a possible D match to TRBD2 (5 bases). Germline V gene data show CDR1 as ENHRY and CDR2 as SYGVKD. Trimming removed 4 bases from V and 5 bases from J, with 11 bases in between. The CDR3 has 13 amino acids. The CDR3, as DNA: TGTGCCATCAGTGCAGGAGGACGGGAGACCCAGTACTTC. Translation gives CAISAGGRETQYF.